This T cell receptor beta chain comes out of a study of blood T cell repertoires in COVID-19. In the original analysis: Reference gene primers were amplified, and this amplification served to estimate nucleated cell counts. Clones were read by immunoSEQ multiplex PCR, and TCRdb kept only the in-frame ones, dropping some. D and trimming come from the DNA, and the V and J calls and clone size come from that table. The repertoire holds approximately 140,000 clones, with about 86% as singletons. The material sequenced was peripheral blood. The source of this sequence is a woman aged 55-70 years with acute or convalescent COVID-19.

This chain's CDR3 is CASSGRTGNTGELFF. CDR3 coding DNA: TGCGCCAGCAGCGGACGGACAGGGAACACCGGGGAGCTGTTTTTT. This chain connects TRBV5-1 to TRBJ2-2, with 7 bases aligning to TRBD1. The CDR3 consists of 15 residues. CDR1 is SGHRS and CDR2 is YFSETQ in the germline V gene. V dropped 4 bases and J dropped 1; count of bases not matched to a gene: 4.